Below, 17 T cell receptor beta chains from the same sample are listed, as sequenced in a study of cytomegalovirus exposure and HLA in healthy donors. 13 Jbeta primers and 60 Vbeta primers were used for the PCR. The assay was immunoSEQ multiplex PCR, and TCRdb's table has in-frame clones only and misses some. This sample has tens of thousands of clones, with approximately 83% found just once. Material: PBMCs. The receptors here all came from a man aged 30 to 39 in good health and CMV-seronegative.

This sequence joins TRBV7-9 and TRBJ2-7; perhaps TRBD2 as D (7 bases). The CDR3 totals 16 residues. Looked up from germline, CDR1 is SEHNR and CDR2 is FQNEAQ (reference sequence). V lost 5 bases, J lost 5 bases, and 22 bases lay in between. CDR3 DNA: TGTGCCAGCAGCCTTCCTACGGGAGAGGGGGGGGACGAGCAGTACTTC. Protein product: CASSLPTGEGGDEQYF.

The rearrangement uses TRBV15 and TRBJ2-3; 9 positions match TRBD2. CDR3 length: 14 amino acids. CDR1 is LNHNV and CDR2 is YYDKDF in the germline V gene (reference sequence). Trimming removed 6 bases from V and 0 bases from J; junction bases left unmatched: 1. The CDR3 is CATRLAGSTDTQYF. As DNA, the CDR3 is TGTGCCACCAGGCTAGCGGGAAGCACAGATACGCAGTATTTT.

The rearrangement joins TRBV7-2 to TRBJ1-2; the match to TRBD1 covers 7 bases. The CDR3 extends over 15 amino acids. Germline assignment: CDR1 SGHTA and CDR2 FQGNSA. V lost 0 bases to trimming and J lost 5 bases; unmatched junction nucleotides: 6. The CDR3 spells CASSLAPGQVYGYTF. The CDR3 DNA sequence: TGTGCCAGCAGCTTAGCCCCCGGACAGGTGTATGGCTACACCTTC.

The chain employs TRBV6-6 and TRBJ2-3; 7 bases map to TRBD1. Germline V gene lookup returns CDR1 MNHNY and CDR2 SVGAGI (reference sequence). Unmatched junction bases numbered 4, after V lost 0 bases and J lost 4 bases. There are 15 residues in the CDR3. This CDR3 is CASSYSTGKADTQYF. DNA for the CDR3: TGTGCCAGCAGTTACTCGACAGGGAAGGCAGATACGCAGTATTTT.

This clone was seen a few times. The gene calls are TRBV4-3 and TRBJ2-7, with 9 bases aligning to TRBD1. CDR1 and CDR2 (germline): LGHNA, YSLEER. Germline trimming cut 0 bases from V and 3 bases from J; bases unmatched to any gene: 3. The CDR3 covers 15 residues. The DNA for the CDR3 is TGCGCCAGCAGCCAAGATCGGGGACAGGGCTACGAGCAGTACTTC. Its protein product is CASSQDRGQGYEQYF.

This clone was recorded only once. The chain combines TRBV7-2 with TRBJ2-5; the match to TRBD2 covers 12 bases. Germline loops: CDR1 SGHTA, CDR2 FQGNSA. The CDR3 consists of 17 residues. Trimming cost V 5 bases and J 5 bases; bases outside gene matches: 12. The CDR3: CASSIRLAGAARETQYF. CDR3 coding DNA: TGTGCCAGCAGCATTAGACTAGCGGGGGCAGCGCGGGAGACCCAGTACTTC.

The CDR3 DNA sequence: TGTGCCAGCAGTGGACTAGCGGGAATGGCCACAGATACGCAGTATTTT. The encoded protein is CASSGLAGMATDTQYF. The chain couples TRBV6-1 to TRBJ2-3, with 11 bases lining up with TRBD2. CDR1 and CDR2 (germline): MNHNS, SASEGT. The CDR3 has 16 amino acids. With V trimmed by 4 bases and J by 2 bases, 5 bases remained unmatched.

The genes are TRBV9 and TRBJ1-1; no clear D gene. CDR3 size: 12 residues. Germline V gives CDR1 SGDLS, CDR2 YYNGEE. Trimming removed 3 bases at V and 4 bases at J, with 7 bases between. This CDR3 is CASSGVATEAFF. CDR3 DNA: TGTGCCAGCAGCGGCGTCGCCACTGAAGCTTTCTTT.

The CDR3 sequence: CASSLLGQNTEAFF. Written as DNA, the CDR3 is TGTGCCAGCAGCTTATTAGGACAGAACACTGAAGCTTTCTTT. The chain has TRBV7-6 and TRBJ1-1, with D maybe TRBD1 (5 bases). The CDR3 is 14 amino acids. V lost 2 bases and J lost 1, with 8 bases in between. CDR1 and CDR2 (germline): SGHVS, FNYEAQ.

J is TRBJ2-2 and V is TRBV9; weak D call: TRBD2 (6 bases). The length of the CDR3 is 17 residues. The V end was cut by 4 bases, the J end by 4 bases, with 20 bases between. The germline V gene has CDR1 SGDLS and CDR2 YYNGEE. The CDR3 coding sequence is TGTGCCAGCAGCTCATCTTCGGGACTCCCAGTCACCGGGGAGCTGTTTTTT. Translation gives CASSSSSGLPVTGELFF.

The gene calls are TRBV5-4 and TRBJ2-1, with 10 bases fitting TRBD2. Germline V gene data show CDR1 as SGHNT and CDR2 as YYREEE (reference sequence). The CDR3 loop spans 17 amino acids. V lost 0 bases to trimming and J lost 5 bases; unmatched junction nucleotides: 8. The CDR3 coding sequence is TGTGCCAGCAGCTTGGTCCCTAGCGGGAGTGGCAACAATGAGCAGTTCTTC. Protein sequence: CASSLVPSGSGNNEQFF. Full variable domain (rest looked up from reference TRBV5-4 and TRBJ2-1): ETGVTQSPTHLIKTRGQQVTLRCSSQSGHNTVSWYQQALGQGPQFIFQYYREEENGRGNFPPRFSGLQFPNYSSELNVNALELDDSALYLCASSLVPSGSGNNEQFFGPGTRLTVL.

The chain is built from TRBV7-9 and TRBJ2-7, with D perhaps TRBD1 (5 bases). CDR3 length equals 14 residues. Trimming took 2 bases from V and 3 from J, leaving 11 bases between them. Germline V gives CDR1 SEHNR, CDR2 FQNEAQ (reference sequence). The CDR3 DNA follows: TGTGCCAGCAGCTTACTGGGGCAGGGCTACGAGCAGTACTTC. It is translated as CASSLLGQGYEQYF.

The J gene is TRBJ1-5, the V gene TRBV19, with D possibly being TRBD1 (5 bases). Trimming shortened V by 5 bases and J by 1 base, and 9 bases separated the two germline ends. Germline V gives CDR1 LNHDA, CDR2 SQIVND (reference sequence). The CDR3 totals 14 residues. CDR3 sequence reads: CASSLGLSNQPQHF. In DNA form, the CDR3 reads TGTGCCAGTAGTCTGGGACTGAGCAATCAGCCCCAGCATTTT. Together with reference TRBV19 and TRBJ1-5, the CDR3 gives the full variable domain: DGGITQSPKYLFRKEGQNVTLSCEQNLNHDAMYWYRQDPGQGLRLIYYSQIVNDFQKGDIAEGYSVSREKKESFPLTVTSAQKNPTAFYLCASSLGLSNQPQHFGDGTRLSIL.

The chain couples TRBV7-2 to TRBJ2-7; 10 bases are shared with TRBD2. Unmatched junction bases numbered 7, after V lost 4 bases and J lost 7 bases. CDR3 length: 14 amino acids. Germline loops: CDR1 SGHTA, CDR2 FQGNSA. For the CDR3, the DNA is TGTGCCAGCAGCTCATTAGCGGGAGGCAGTGAGCAGTACTTC. Residues: CASSSLAGGSEQYF.

The CDR3 protein is CASSLSRRTAVGEQYF. The CDR3 region has the DNA TGTGCCAGCAGTTTATCCAGGAGGACGGCTGTGGGGGAGCAGTACTTC. The chain links TRBV27 to TRBJ2-7; D might be TRBD2 (5 bases). The CDR3 loop spans 16 amino acids. CDR1 is MNHEY and CDR2 is SMNVEV in the germline V gene (reference sequence). The V end lost 0 bases, the J end lost 7 bases, and 19 bases lay between the germline ends.

V is TRBV2 and J is TRBJ1-1; 9 nucleotides align to TRBD1. This CDR3 comprises 14 residues. The V gene end was trimmed by 6 bases and the J gene end by 4 bases; junction bases not matched to a gene: 6. The germline gives CDR1 SNHLY, CDR2 FYNNEI. The CDR3 sequence is CASRGGQGVTEAFF. CDR3 sequence (DNA): TGTGCCAGCAGAGGGGGACAGGGTGTCACTGAAGCTTTCTTT.

A single count supports this clone. The chain couples TRBV5-5 to TRBJ1-3, with TRBD1 identical over 7 bases. The CDR3 length is 14 residues. The V and J ends lost 4 bases and 5 bases, in that order; junction bases with no gene match: 6. Germline CDR1 reads SGHKS; CDR2 reads YYEKEE (reference sequence). CDR3 DNA: TGTGCCAGCAGCCTGGGACAGAGCAGAAACACCATATATTTT. It specifies CASSLGQSRNTIYF.